A selection of T cell receptor beta chains follows, all from one sample in a study of PD-1 blockade in classical Hodgkin lymphoma. Produced via immunoSEQ multiplex PCR; TCRdb's table is partial and in-frame only. Among tens of thousands of clones listed, around nine tenths were seen once. The specimen was peripheral blood mononuclear cells (PBMCs), collected before the fourth cycle of nivolumab. The receptors stem from a human donor with classical Hodgkin lymphoma. The CDR3 runs from the conserved cysteine through the conserved F or W. Each record gives: clone size, J gene, D gene, V gene, CDR3 DNA, CDR3 protein. D genes are given only for firm matches. Expanded clones are given a class, and other clones once, few, many or no size at all.

once,TRBJ2-7,TRBD1,TRBV15,TGTGCCACCAGCACCACGGGGGAGGGACAGGGGGCCTACGAGCAGTACTTC,CATSTTGEGQGAYEQYF
-,TRBJ1-2,-,TRBV6-5,TGTGCCAGCAGTGGGGCAGGGGCTGGCTACACCTTC,CASSGAGAGYTF
-,TRBJ1-5,-,TRBV5-1,TGCGCCAGCAGCTTGAACGGGAATAGCAATCAGCCCCAGCATTTT,CASSLNGNSNQPQHF
-,TRBJ2-7,TRBD2,TRBV27,TGTGCCAGCAGTTTCCTCGCGGGGGAAAGCTCCTACGAGCAGTACTTC,CASSFLAGESSYEQYF
-,TRBJ2-1,-,TRBV28,TGTGCCAGCAGTTTTGGTCAGAGCGCGGAGCAGTTCTTC,CASSFGQSAEQFF
-,TRBJ2-1,-,TRBV7-9,TGTGCCAGCAGCTTAATGGGTGGGCTAGCGAAGAACTACAATGAGCAGTTCTTC,CASSLMGGLAKNYNEQFF
-,TRBJ1-2,-,TRBV29-1,TGCAGCCATCCGTATGGCCGACTCCGGGACCATAACTATGGCTACACCTTC,CSHPYGRLRDHNYGYTF
few,TRBJ1-2,-,TRBV28,TGTGCCAGCAGTGACCCTTATGGCTACACCTTC,CASSDPYGYTF
-,TRBJ2-7,-,TRBV5-6,TGTGCCAGCAGCTTCGTTCCCTCGGGGGAGCAGTACTTC,CASSFVPSGEQYF
-,TRBJ2-3,-,TRBV28,TGTGCCAGCAGTTTAGCCTCAGATACGCAGTATTTT,CASSLASDTQYF
few,TRBJ2-3,-,TRBV9,TGTGCCAGCAGCGTCGGGACTCTAGGGACAGATACGCAGTATTTT,CASSVGTLGTDTQYF
-,TRBJ2-7,-,TRBV9,TGTGCCAGCAGCGTAGGACTAGACCTCTACGAGCAGTACTTC,CASSVGLDLYEQYF
-,TRBJ1-5,TRBD1,TRBV19,TGTGCCAGTAGTACTAGGGGGACAGGTTATAGCAATCAGCCCCAGCATTTT,CASSTRGTGYSNQPQHF
-,TRBJ2-2,-,TRBV6-5,TGTGCCAGCAGTGGGGGAGACACCGGGGAGCTGTTTTTT,CASSGGDTGELFF
few,TRBJ2-7,TRBD1,TRBV9,TGTGCCAGCAGCGTAGGGGGGGGACAGGGAACCTACGAGCAGTACTTC,CASSVGGGQGTYEQYF
-,TRBJ1-4,-,TRBV10-3,TGTGCCATCAGTGATTCAGGAGGAAGGGCTGAAAAACTGTTTTTT,CAISDSGGRAEKLFF
-,TRBJ2-3,-,TRBV9,TGTGCCAGCAGCATGTTCACAGATACGCAGTATTTT,CASSMFTDTQYF
-,TRBJ1-4,-,TRBV28,TGTGCCAGCAGTTCCAAAGGCGTTGGGACAACTAATGAAAAACTGTTTTTT,CASSSKGVGTTNEKLFF
-,TRBJ2-1,-,TRBV7-2,TGTGCCAGCAGCTTAGGGTTAGAGCACTACAATGAGCAGTTCTTC,CASSLGLEHYNEQFF
-,TRBJ1-1,-,TRBV19,TGTGCCAGTAGTATAGAGAGGAGAAGGACTGAAGCTTTCTTT,CASSIERRRTEAFF
-,TRBJ2-3,-,TRBV10-3,TGTGCCATCAAAGGTGCATTTAGCACAGATACGCAGTATTTT,CAIKGAFSTDTQYF
-,TRBJ1-6,-,TRBV28,TGTGCCAGCAACCGAGGGGGGGATCGAGTCCCACCCCTCCACTTT,CASNRGGDRVPPLHF
-,TRBJ2-7,-,TRBV18,TGTGCCAGCTCACCCTCTCTCCTGGACTACGAGCAGTACTTC,CASSPSLLDYEQYF
once,TRBJ2-7,-,TRBV7-6,TGTGCCAGCAGCCCGGGGAGGTCAAGGAGCTCCTACGAGCAGTACTTC,CASSPGRSRSSYEQYF
-,TRBJ1-4,TRBD1,TRBV5-8,TGTGCCAGCAGCTTCGACAGGGGTAGTGAAAAACTGTTTTTT,CASSFDRGSEKLFF
once,TRBJ2-7,-,TRBV11-2,TGTGCCAGCACCCCAGACCGAACCCCAACGGAGCAGTACTTC,CASTPDRTPTEQYF
-,TRBJ2-3,-,TRBV19,TGTGCCAGTAGCCCCAGGTCCTTCAGCACAGATACGCAGTATTTT,CASSPRSFSTDTQYF
-,TRBJ2-7,-,TRBV6-1,TGTGCCAGCGCTCTTATTCCGGCAGCCACCTACGAGCAGTACTTC,CASALIPAATYEQYF
-,TRBJ1-3,-,TRBV5-1,TGCGCCAGCAGCTTGGGGGTTAGCTGGGGCAAACCACCCAGCCTCTCTGGAAACACCATATATTTT,CASSLGVSWGKPPSLSGNTIYF
-,TRBJ2-3,-,TRBV7-6,TGTGCCAGCAGCTTAGCGGCGCAGGGGGGTGTGGATACGCAGTATTTT,CASSLAAQGGVDTQYF
-,TRBJ1-4,-,TRBV5-1,TGCGCCAGCGCTGTGGGGGGGACGAATGAAAAACTGTTTTTT,CASAVGGTNEKLFF
few,TRBJ1-5,TRBD1,TRBV10-3,TGTGCCATCAGCTCGACAGGGCCCACTCAGCCCCAGCATTTT,CAISSTGPTQPQHF
-,TRBJ2-7,TRBD2,TRBV14,TGTGCCAGCAGCCAAGATACGTCTAGCGGGAGTAATCAGTACTTC,CASSQDTSSGSNQYF
-,TRBJ2-3,TRBD2,TRBV19,TGTGCCAGCGGGACTAGCGGTTCAGATACGCAGTATTTT,CASGTSGSDTQYF
-,TRBJ2-3,TRBD2,TRBV7-6,TGTGCCAGCAGCTTAGGCGCGGGAGGGGGGACAGATACGCAGTATTTT,CASSLGAGGGTDTQYF
-,TRBJ1-1,-,TRBV4-3,TGCGCCAGCAGCCAACCCGGCGGTCGGGGGGCGGCTGAAGCTTTCTTT,CASSQPGGRGAAEAFF
-,TRBJ2-1,TRBD2,TRBV5-1,TGCGCCAGCAGCTTGGGAAGCGGGGGGATATACAATGAGCAGTTCTTC,CASSLGSGGIYNEQFF
-,TRBJ2-7,TRBD2,TRBV9,TGTGCCAGCAGCCCCCACTTGCGGGGGGACGGGGGCGAGCAGTACTTC,CASSPHLRGDGGEQYF
-,TRBJ2-3,TRBD2,TRBV11-3,TGTGCCAGCAGCCAGACTAGCGGGGGGGCCGGTAGCACAGATACGCAGTATTTT,CASSQTSGGAGSTDTQYF
-,TRBJ2-3,-,TRBV5-6,TGTGCCAGCAGCTTGGAACTGTCTAGCACAGATACGCAGTATTTT,CASSLELSSTDTQYF
-,TRBJ2-3,-,TRBV5-1,TGCGCCAGCAGCTTGGGGCTTCTTAGCACAGATACGCAGTATTTT,CASSLGLLSTDTQYF
-,TRBJ2-5,-,TRBV4-3,TGCGCCAGCAGCCAAGGGACAACGGCCGGGACCCAGTACTTC,CASSQGTTAGTQYF
-,TRBJ2-1,-,TRBV28,TGTGCCAGCACCACGAGGGAGCTAGCGAGCGATGAGCAGTTCTTC,CASTTRELASDEQFF
-,TRBJ2-7,-,TRBV23-1,TGCGCCAGCCGCCTTGGCCTTTCCTACGAGCAGTACTTC,CASRLGLSYEQYF
-,TRBJ1-1,-,TRBV18,TGTGCCAGCTCCCGTGAAATGGACGGTAACACTGAAGCTTTCTTT,CASSREMDGNTEAFF
-,TRBJ1-4,-,TRBV10-3,TGTGCCATCAGTGAGTCGGGGACGGTAGGAAAACTGTTTTTT,CAISESGTVGKLFF
-,TRBJ2-7,-,TRBV29-1,TGCAGCGTCCGAGACAGATCCTACGAGCAGTACTTC,CSVRDRSYEQYF
-,TRBJ2-3,-,TRBV6-5,TGTGCCAGCACAGGGCTCGGCACAGATACGCAGTATTTT,CASTGLGTDTQYF
-,TRBJ1-1,-,TRBV28,TGTGCCAGCAGTTTCCGACCGGCCCAAGCTTTCTTT,CASSFRPAQAFF
-,TRBJ1-1,-,TRBV4-2,TGTGCCAGCAGCCAAGATCGGGGTTCATATGAAGCTTTCTTT,CASSQDRGSYEAFF